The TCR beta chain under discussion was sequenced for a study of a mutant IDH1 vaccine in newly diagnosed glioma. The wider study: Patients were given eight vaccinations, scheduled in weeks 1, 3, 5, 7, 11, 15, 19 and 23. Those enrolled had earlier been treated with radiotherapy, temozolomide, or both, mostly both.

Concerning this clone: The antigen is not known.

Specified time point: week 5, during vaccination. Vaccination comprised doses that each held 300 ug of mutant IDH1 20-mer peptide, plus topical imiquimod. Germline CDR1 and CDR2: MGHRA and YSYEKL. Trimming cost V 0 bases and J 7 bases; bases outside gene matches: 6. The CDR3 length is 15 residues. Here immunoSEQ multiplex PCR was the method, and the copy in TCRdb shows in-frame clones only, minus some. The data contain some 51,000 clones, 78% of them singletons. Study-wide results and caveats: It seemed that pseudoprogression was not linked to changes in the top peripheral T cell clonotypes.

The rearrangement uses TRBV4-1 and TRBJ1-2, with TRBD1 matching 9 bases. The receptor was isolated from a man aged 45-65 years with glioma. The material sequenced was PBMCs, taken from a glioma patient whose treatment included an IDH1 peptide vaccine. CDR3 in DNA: TGCGCCAGCAGCCAAGAGCCAGGGACAGGGCTTGGCTACACCTTC. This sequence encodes CASSQEPGTGLGYTF.